The 17 T cell receptor beta chains given below trace back to one sample, sequenced in a study of neurological immune-mediated disorders. Using its own MiXCR run on the 5' RACE reads, TCRdb lists one record per CDR3 protein. The table includes roughly 100,000 distinct CDR3 sequences, around 3.3% detected once. Source material: PBMCs. Every receptor here comes from a woman between 18 and 30 years old with multiple sclerosis.

In this sample, this clonotype turned up many times. CDR3 coding DNA: TGTGCCAGCAGCCCTAATCCCTACGAGCAGTACTTC. Its translation: CASSPNPYEQYF. The V call is TRBV9, the J call TRBJ2-7; D uncertain. Germline loops: CDR1 SGDLS, CDR2 YYNGEE. CDR3 size: 12 residues. The V and J ends lost 4 bases and 2 bases respectively, with 7 bases between them.

This chain joins TRBV6-4 and TRBJ2-1; 9 bases are a match to TRBD2. This CDR3 is 15 amino acids long. The V gene's germline CDR1 is MRHNA and CDR2 SNTAGT. The junction had 5 bases not matched to a gene; V was cut back by 4 bases and J by 4 bases. The CDR3, as DNA: TGTGCCAGCAGTGTTGAGACTAGCGGATACAATGAGCAGTTCTTC. Translated, it gives CASSVETSGYNEQFF.

The table lists this clonotype with many counts. This chain links TRBV2 with TRBJ1-1; 10 bases align to TRBD1. The CDR3 sequence is 13 residues long. V shed 8 bases, J shed 5 bases, and the junction held 5 bases outside the gene matches. Germline CDR1 SNHLY, CDR2 FYNNEI. The CDR3 region is CASDRGRGTEAFF. CDR3 in DNA: TGTGCCAGCGACAGGGGGCGGGGAACTGAAGCTTTCTTT. Variable domain in full (rest from reference TRBV2 and TRBJ1-1): EPEVTQTPSHQVTQMGQEVILRCVPISNHLYFYWYRQILGQKVEFLVSFYNNEISEKSEIFDDQFSVERPDGSNFTLKIRSTKLEDSAMYFCASDRGRGTEAFFGQGTRLTVV.

This clonotype was detected many times. The chain joins TRBV4-1 to TRBJ2-4, with 9 bases fitting TRBD1. CDR1 and CDR2 from the germline V gene are MGHRA and YSYEKL. V shed 2 bases and J 2 bases; nucleotides not matched to a gene: 1. The CDR3 consists of 15 residues. The CDR3 DNA reads as TGCGCCAGCAGCCAAACAGGGGGCTCCAAAAACATTCAGTACTTC. This gives the protein CASSQTGGSKNIQYF.

The table lists this clonotype with many counts. This chain connects TRBV12-3 or TRBV12-4 to TRBJ2-5; D remains ambiguous. The CDR3 consists of 11 residues. Deletions cut 3 bases from V and 5 bases from J, with 4 bases between. The CDR3 nucleotides read TGTGCCAGCAGTTTGAGGGAGACCCAGTACTTC. It yields the protein CASSLRETQYF.

The chain employs TRBV29-1 and TRBJ2-1, with a possible D match to TRBD1 (6 bases). The germline gives CDR1 SQVTM, CDR2 ANQGSEA. Deletions cut 0 bases from V and 8 bases from J, with 14 bases between. The CDR3 runs to 14 residues. Written as DNA, the CDR3 is TGCAGCGTTGAAGATGGTGGGGGCATAGATGAGCAGTTCTTC. Translating it yields CSVEDGGGIDEQFF.

This clonotype was found many times. The rearrangement links TRBV7-8 to TRBJ2-7; tentative D call: TRBD2 (6 bases). V was pared by 2 bases and J by 5 bases, with 13 bases between. The CDR3 is 14 residues long. Germline CDR1 is SGHVS and CDR2 is FQNEAQ. This CDR3 is CASSLLAGRNEQYF. The CDR3 coding sequence is TGTGCCAGCAGCTTACTGGCGGGAAGGAACGAGCAGTACTTC.

This clonotype appeared many times. The chain uses TRBV5-1 and TRBJ2-5, with D unresolved. The V and J ends lost 4 bases and 4 bases respectively, with 5 bases between them. The CDR3 is made up of 11 amino acids. The germline V gene has CDR1 SGHRS and CDR2 YFSETQ. The CDR3 DNA follows: TGCGCCAGCAGCGTCGGAGAGACCCAGTACTTC. Translating gives CASSVGETQYF.

As to this clonotype: A read error may explain this, as a much larger clone is one base away. The chain joins TRBV11-2 to TRBJ2-7, with 7 bases aligning to TRBD2. The CDR3 length is 14 residues. J gave up 2 bases and V 4 bases, and 5 bases lay outside the gene matches. Germline V lookup: CDR1 SGHAT, CDR2 FQNNGV. The CDR3 sequence: CASSSTGGPYEQYF. Written as DNA, the CDR3 is TGTGCCAGCAGCTCCACGGGGGGACCCTACGAGCAGTACTTC.

This clonotype was found many times. The V gene is TRBV12-3 or TRBV12-4, the J gene TRBJ2-5; possibly TRBD1 for D (6 bases). The CDR3 contains 14 residues. Trimming removed 6 bases at V and 5 bases at J, with 16 bases between. The CDR3 reads CASSHTTGSETQYF. The CDR3 DNA is TGTGCCAGCAGCCACACTACAGGGTCGGAGACCCAGTACTTC.

This clonotype has a handful of counts. The chain combines TRBV18 with TRBJ1-1, with 8 bases matching TRBD1. Germline CDR1 reads KGHSH; CDR2 reads LQKENI. This CDR3 spans 14 amino acids. V gave up 3 bases and J gave up 10 bases; unmatched junction bases: 10. In nucleotides, the CDR3 is TGTGCCAGCTCACCGGCAGGGGGCTTGGGTAGAGCTTTCTTT. It codes for CASSPAGGLGRAFF.

In this sample, this clonotype turned up many times. The chain combines TRBV7-3 with TRBJ2-1, with D perhaps matching TRBD2 (6 bases). The CDR3 length is 15 residues. Germline assignment: CDR1 SGHTA and CDR2 FQGTGA. The ends were cut back, 5 bases at V and 6 bases at J, with 17 bases in the middle. The CDR3 here is CASSLGTDKSNEQFF. As DNA, the CDR3 is TGTGCCAGCAGCCTAGGGACTGATAAATCCAATGAGCAGTTCTTC.

This clonotype was observed many times. The chain employs TRBV20-1 and TRBJ2-7; TRBD1 matches at 10 bases. The CDR3 spans 14 residues. Germline CDR1 is DFQATT and CDR2 is SNEGSKA (reference sequence). The junction had 5 bases not matched to a gene; V was cut back by 5 bases and J by 1 base. CDR3 loop: CSASGQGFSYEQYF. The CDR3 region has the DNA TGCAGTGCTTCGGGACAGGGGTTTTCCTACGAGCAGTACTTC.

This clonotype was picked up many times. This chain connects TRBV29-1 to TRBJ2-3; tentatively, D is TRBD2 (7 bases). This CDR3 region has 13 residues. Germline V CDR1 and CDR2: SQVTM, ANQGSEA. The CDR3 sequence: CSANREGADTQYF. The CDR3 DNA reads TGCAGTGCTAACAGGGAGGGGGCAGATACGCAGTATTTT.

This clonotype was detected many times. The rearrangement links TRBV27 to TRBJ1-5; D may be TRBD1 (5 bases). Germline CDR1 is MNHEY and CDR2 is SMNVEV (reference sequence). Trimming stripped 4 bases from V and 5 bases from J, with 9 bases between. The CDR3 totals 13 residues. The CDR3 reads CASSWGLHQPQHF. The CDR3 DNA reads TGTGCCAGCAGTTGGGGACTCCATCAGCCCCAGCATTTT.

This clonotype appeared many times. V and J are TRBV3-1 and TRBJ2-5; perhaps TRBD1 as D (6 bases). The germline CDR1 and CDR2 sequences are LGHDT and YNNKEL (reference sequence). V was trimmed by 6 bases and J by 2 bases, leaving 22 bases between them. The CDR3 runs 17 residues. The CDR3 is CASSPLKIGQIQETQYF. The CDR3, as DNA: TGTGCCAGCAGTCCGCTGAAAATCGGACAGATACAAGAGACCCAGTACTTC.

Ten or more counts support this clonotype. The CDR3 coding sequence is TGTGCCAGCAGTTACCCTTCGCGCTACGAGCAGTACTTC. This translates into CASSYPSRYEQYF. V is TRBV6-6 and J is TRBJ2-7, with unresolved D. V lost 2 bases and J lost 3, with 8 bases in between. The CDR3 runs 13 residues. Germline CDR1 MNHNY, CDR2 SVGAGI (reference sequence).